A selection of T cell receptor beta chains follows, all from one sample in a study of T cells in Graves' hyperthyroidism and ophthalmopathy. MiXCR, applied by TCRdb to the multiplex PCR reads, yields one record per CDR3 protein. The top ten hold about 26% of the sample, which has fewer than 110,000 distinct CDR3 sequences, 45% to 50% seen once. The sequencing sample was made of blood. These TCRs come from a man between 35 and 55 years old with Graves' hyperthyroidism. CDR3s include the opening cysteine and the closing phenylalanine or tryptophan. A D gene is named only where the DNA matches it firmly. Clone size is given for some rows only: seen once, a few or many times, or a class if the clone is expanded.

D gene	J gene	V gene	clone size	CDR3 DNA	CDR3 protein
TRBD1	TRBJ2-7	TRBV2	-	TGTGGCAGCAGTGTTGGACAGGAACCCTACGAGCAGTACTTC	CGSSVGQEPYEQYF
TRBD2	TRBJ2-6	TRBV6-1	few	TGTGCCAGCAGGGATGCCGGGACTAGCGGGAGGGTGGGGGCCAACGTCCTGACTTTC	CASRDAGTSGRVGANVLTF
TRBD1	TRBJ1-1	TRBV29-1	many	TGCAGCGTGCAGGGGGACAGCTTGAACACTGAAGCTTTCTTT	CSVQGDSLNTEAFF
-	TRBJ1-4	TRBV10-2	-	TGCGCCAGCGGGAAGGTTCAGGGGAATGAAAAACTGTTTTTT	CASGKVQGNEKLFF
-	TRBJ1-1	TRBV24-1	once	TGTGCCACCAGTTTGTCTGGGGGAGAAAACACTGAAGCTTTCTTT	CATSLSGGENTEAFF
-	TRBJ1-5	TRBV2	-	TGTCCCAGCAGTCGCGATCAGCCCCAGCATTTT	CPSSRDQPQHF
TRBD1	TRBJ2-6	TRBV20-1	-	TGCAGTGCTACAAACAGGGGGACCCTAGCTAACGTCCTGACTTTC	CSATNRGTLANVLTF
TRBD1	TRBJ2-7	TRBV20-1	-	TGCAGTGCTAGAGATTGGGACAGTCTCAACGAGCAGTACTTC	CSARDWDSLNEQYF
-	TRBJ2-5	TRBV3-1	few	-	CASSVGPGAVYF
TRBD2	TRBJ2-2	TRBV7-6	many	TGTGCCAGCAGCTTAGCCGGGACTAGCGGTAACACCGGGGAGCTGTTTTTT	CASSLAGTSGNTGELFF
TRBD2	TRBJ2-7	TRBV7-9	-	TGTGCAAGCAGCTTCAGCGGGAGTAACGAGCGGTACTTC	CASSFSGSNERYF
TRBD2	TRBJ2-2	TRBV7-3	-	TGTGCCAGCAGCCCTGGGACTAGCAGCTACGATGAGCAGTTTTTT	CASSPGTSSYDEQFF
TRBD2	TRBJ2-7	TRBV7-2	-	TGTGCCAGCAGCTTAGGGCTGCATAGCGGGTGGAACTCCTACGAGCAGTACTTC	CASSLGLHSGWNSYEQYF
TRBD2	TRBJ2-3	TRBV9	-	TGTGCCAGCAGTTTATTCACTAGCGGGAGCAATGAGCAGTATTTT	CASSLFTSGSNEQYF
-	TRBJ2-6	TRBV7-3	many	TGTGCCAGCAGCTTAGGCTCAGTGGGGACCTCTGGGGCCAACGTCCTGACTTTC	CASSLGSVGTSGANVLTF
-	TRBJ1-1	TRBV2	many	TGTGCCAGCAGTGAAGAACGGGACACTGAAGCTTTCTTT	CASSEERDTEAFF
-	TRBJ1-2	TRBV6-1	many	TGTGCCAGCAGCGAACAGGAATACTATGGCTACACCTTC	CASSEQEYYGYTF
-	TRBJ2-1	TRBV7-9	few	TGTGCCTGGAGTGGCCGTCCGAGATACAATGAGCAGTTCTTC	CAWSGRPRYNEQFF
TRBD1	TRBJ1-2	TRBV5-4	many	TGTGCCAGCAGCTCGCAGGGGGTTGAGGTGGCTGGCTACACCTTC	CASSSQGVEVAGYTF
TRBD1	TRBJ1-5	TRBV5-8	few	TGTGCCAGCAGCCGATCATCCGGGACAGGGGGTTTGAGCAATCAGCCCCAGCATTTT	CASSRSSGTGGLSNQPQHF
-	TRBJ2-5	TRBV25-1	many	TGTGCCAGCAGTGGCCAGAGGGGGGGCAGAGAGACCCAGTACTTC	CASSGQRGGRETQYF
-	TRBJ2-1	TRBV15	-	TGTGCCACCAGCAGAGATGGGGGCGTTCCCTACAATGAGCAGTTCTTC	CATSRDGGVPYNEQFF
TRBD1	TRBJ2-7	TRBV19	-	TGTGCCAGTAGTATGGACAGGGCTACCTCCTACGAGCAGTACTTC	CASSMDRATSYEQYF
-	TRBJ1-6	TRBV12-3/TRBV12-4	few	TGTGCCAGCAGTTCAACCTTTGGTACCTATAATTCACCCCTCCACTTT	CASSSTFGTYNSPLHF